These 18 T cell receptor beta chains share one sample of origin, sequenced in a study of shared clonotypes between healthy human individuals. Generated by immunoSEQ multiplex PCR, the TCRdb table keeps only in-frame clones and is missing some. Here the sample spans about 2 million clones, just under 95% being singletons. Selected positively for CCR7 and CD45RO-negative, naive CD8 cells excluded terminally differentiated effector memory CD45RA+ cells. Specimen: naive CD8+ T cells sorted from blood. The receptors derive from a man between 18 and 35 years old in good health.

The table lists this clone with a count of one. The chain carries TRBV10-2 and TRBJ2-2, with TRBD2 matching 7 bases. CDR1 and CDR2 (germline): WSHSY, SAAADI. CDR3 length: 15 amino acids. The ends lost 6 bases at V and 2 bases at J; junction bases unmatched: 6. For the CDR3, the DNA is TGCGCCAGCAGACGACTAGCCGAAAACACCGGGGAGCTGTTTTTT. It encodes CASRRLAENTGELFF.

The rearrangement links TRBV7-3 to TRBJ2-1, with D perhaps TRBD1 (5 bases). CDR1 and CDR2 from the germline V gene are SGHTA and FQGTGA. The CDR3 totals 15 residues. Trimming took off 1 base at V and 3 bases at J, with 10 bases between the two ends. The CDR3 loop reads CASSLMAGIYNEQFF. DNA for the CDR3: TGTGCCAGCAGCTTAATGGCAGGGATCTACAATGAGCAGTTCTTC. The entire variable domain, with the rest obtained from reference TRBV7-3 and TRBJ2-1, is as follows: GAGVSQTPSNKVTEKGKYVELRCDPISGHTALYWYRQSLGQGPEFLIYFQGTGAADDSGLPNDRFFAVRPEGSVSTLKIQRTERGDSAVYLCASSLMAGIYNEQFFGPGTRLTVL.

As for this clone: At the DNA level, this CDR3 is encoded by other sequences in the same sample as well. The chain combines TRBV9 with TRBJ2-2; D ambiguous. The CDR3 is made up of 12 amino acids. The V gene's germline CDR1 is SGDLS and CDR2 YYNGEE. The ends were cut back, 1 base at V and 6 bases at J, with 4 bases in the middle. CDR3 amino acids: CASSVSAGELFF. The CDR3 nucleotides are TGTGCCAGCAGCGTATCCGCCGGGGAGCTGTTTTTT.

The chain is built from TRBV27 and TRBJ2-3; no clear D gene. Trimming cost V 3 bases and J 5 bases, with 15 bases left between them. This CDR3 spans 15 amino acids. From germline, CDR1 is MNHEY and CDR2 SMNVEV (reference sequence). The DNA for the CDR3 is TGTGCCAGCAGTTTTTTTCTCGGTGGCAGAGATACGCAGTATTTT. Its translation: CASSFFLGGRDTQYF.

Here the CDR3 DNA reads TGTGCCAGCAGCACACGGACAGGCTGGAATTCACCCCTCCACTTT. This translates into CASSTRTGWNSPLHF. V gene TRBV7-2 combines with J gene TRBJ1-6; 7 bases fit TRBD1. Trimming at V came to 5 bases and at J to 7 bases, leaving 8 bases not matched to a gene. Germline CDR1 is SGHTA and CDR2 is FQGNSA. CDR3 length: 15 residues. Full variable domain (rest looked up from reference TRBV7-2 and TRBJ1-6): GAGVSQSPSNKVTEKGKDVELRCDPISGHTALYWYRQSLGQGLEFLIYFQGNSAPDKSGLPSDRFSAERTGGSVSTLTIQRTQQEDSAVYLCASSTRTGWNSPLHFGNGTRLTVT.

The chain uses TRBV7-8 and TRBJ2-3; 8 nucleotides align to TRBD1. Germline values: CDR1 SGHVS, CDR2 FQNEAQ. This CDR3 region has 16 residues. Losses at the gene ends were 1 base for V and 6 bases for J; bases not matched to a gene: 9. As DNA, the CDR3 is TGTGCCAGCAGCTTAGGACAGGGGATCATAGGGGATACGCAGTATTTT. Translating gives CASSLGQGIIGDTQYF.

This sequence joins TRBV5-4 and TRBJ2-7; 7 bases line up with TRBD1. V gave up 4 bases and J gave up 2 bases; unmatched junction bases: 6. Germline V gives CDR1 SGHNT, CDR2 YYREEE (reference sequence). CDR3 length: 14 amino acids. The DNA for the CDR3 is TGTGCCAGCAGCGGGACAGTGAGCGCCTACGAGCAGTACTTC. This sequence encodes CASSGTVSAYEQYF.

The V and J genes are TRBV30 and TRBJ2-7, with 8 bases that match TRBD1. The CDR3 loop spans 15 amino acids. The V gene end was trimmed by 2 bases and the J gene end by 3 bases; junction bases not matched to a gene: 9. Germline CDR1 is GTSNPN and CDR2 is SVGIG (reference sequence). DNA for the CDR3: TGTGCCTGGAGTCCGACAGGGGCTCCCCTCTACGAGCAGTACTTC. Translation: CAWSPTGAPLYEQYF.

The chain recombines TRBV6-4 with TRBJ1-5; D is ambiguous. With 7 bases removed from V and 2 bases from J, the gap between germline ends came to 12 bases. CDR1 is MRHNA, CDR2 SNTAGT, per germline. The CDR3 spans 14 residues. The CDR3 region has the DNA TGTGCCAGCATCGGAAGTTACGGCAATCAGCCCCAGCATTTT. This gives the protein CASIGSYGNQPQHF.

The CDR3, as DNA: TGTGCCAGCAGCACCTCCGTAGGGGATGCAAGCTATGGCTACACCTTC. The encoded protein is CASSTSVGDASYGYTF. V is TRBV27 and J is TRBJ1-2; D may be TRBD1 (5 bases). Germline V CDR1 and CDR2: MNHEY, SMNVEV (reference sequence). The CDR3 loop spans 16 amino acids. V gave up 6 bases and J gave up 4 bases, with 21 bases separating them.

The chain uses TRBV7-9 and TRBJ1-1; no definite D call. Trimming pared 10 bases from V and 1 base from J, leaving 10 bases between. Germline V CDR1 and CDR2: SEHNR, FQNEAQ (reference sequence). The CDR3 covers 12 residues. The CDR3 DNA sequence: TGTGCCACCCAGACAACGAACACTGAAGCTTTCTTT. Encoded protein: CATQTTNTEAFF.

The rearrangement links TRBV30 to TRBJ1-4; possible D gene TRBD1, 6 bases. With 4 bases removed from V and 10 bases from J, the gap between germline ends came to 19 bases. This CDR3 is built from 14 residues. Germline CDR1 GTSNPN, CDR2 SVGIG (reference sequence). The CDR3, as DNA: TGTGCCTGGACCCCAGGGGAGATGGGGGGAAAACTGTTTTTT. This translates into CAWTPGEMGGKLFF.

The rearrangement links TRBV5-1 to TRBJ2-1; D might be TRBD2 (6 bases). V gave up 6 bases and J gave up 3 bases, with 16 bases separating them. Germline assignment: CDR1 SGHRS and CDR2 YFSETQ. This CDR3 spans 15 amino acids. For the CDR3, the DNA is TGCGCCAGCAATGCTTTCGGGGGTGACTACAATGAGCAGTTCTTC. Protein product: CASNAFGGDYNEQFF.

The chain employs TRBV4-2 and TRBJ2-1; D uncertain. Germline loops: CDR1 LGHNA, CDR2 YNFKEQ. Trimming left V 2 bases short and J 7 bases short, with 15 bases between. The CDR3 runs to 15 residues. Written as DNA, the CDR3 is TGTGCCAGCAGCCAAAGCAGGTACCTCGGGAATGAGCAGTTCTTC. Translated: CASSQSRYLGNEQFF.

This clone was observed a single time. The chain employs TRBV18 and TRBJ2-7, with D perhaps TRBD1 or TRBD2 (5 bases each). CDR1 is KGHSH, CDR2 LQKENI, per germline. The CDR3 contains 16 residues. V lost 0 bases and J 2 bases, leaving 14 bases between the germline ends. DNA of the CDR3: TGTGCCAGCTCACCACCGAAAGGGACGGATACCTACGAGCAGTACTTC. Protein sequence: CASSPPKGTDTYEQYF.

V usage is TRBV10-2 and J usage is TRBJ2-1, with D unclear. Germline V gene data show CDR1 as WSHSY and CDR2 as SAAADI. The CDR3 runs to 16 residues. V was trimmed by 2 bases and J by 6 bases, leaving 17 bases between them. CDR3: CASSEGSYGSVNEQFF. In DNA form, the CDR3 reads TGCGCCAGCAGTGAGGGAAGTTATGGGTCCGTCAATGAGCAGTTCTTC.

In DNA, the CDR3 is TGTGCCAGCAGCTCCGACCGGGACCATCAAGAGACCCAGTACTTC. Protein: CASSSDRDHQETQYF. The chain joins TRBV7-9 to TRBJ2-5; D is possibly TRBD1 or TRBD2 (5 bases each). Germline CDR1 reads SEHNR; CDR2 reads FQNEAQ (reference sequence). Trimming removed 4 bases from V and 2 bases from J, with 14 bases in between. CDR3 length equals 15 residues.

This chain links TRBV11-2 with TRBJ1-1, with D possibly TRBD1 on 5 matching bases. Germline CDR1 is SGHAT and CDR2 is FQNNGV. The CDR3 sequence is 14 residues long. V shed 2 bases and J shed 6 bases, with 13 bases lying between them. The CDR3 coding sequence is TGTGCCAGCAGCTTAAGGGGAGCGGAGGCTGAAGCTTTCTTT. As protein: CASSLRGAEAEAFF.